This T cell receptor delta chain was captured by sequencing in a study of Vδ1+ human thymocytes. Study outcomes and limitations: Highly polyclonal TRG and TRD repertoires with Gaussian CDR3 length distributions appeared in thymus. Unlike peripheral blood Vdelta1+ controls, thymic delta-chain sequences included approximately 21% Vdelta2 and few Vdelta3. TRG sequences recurred across donors, whereas TRD sequences stayed essentially private.

The template was reverse-transcribed extracted RNA. Pooled V-gene forward primers with one constant-region reverse primer generated the CDR3 amplicons by multiplex PCR. TCRdb reapplied CATT to the multiplex PCR reads. This sample carries around 19,000 delta-chain clones, about 8% of them seen once, and the ten largest clones take 0.98%. Trimming took 1 base from V and 0 from J; bases not matched to a gene: 28. Germline lookup yields CDR1 TSWWSYY and CDR2 QGS. The CDR3 runs to 25 residues. On this clone itself: The antigen is undetermined.

The sorted cells were CD3+ Vdelta1+ Vdelta2- thymocytes from alphabeta-depleted thymus. Sorted Vdelta1+ thymocytes were about 97% to 99.6% pure. The receptor was derived from a child younger than two who had congenital heart surgery. The V call is TRDV1, the J call TRDJ1, with 11 bases identical to TRDD3. TCRdb supplies no J gene; here it was assigned by aligning the nucleotide sequence to germline. The specimen sequenced was Vdelta1+ gamma-delta thymocytes from the thymus. Subset meaning: FACS-sorted CD3+ TCRalphabeta- TCRVdelta1+ TCRVdelta2- thymocytes. The CDR3 nucleotides are TGTGCTCTTGGGGAACGGGGGCGTAACTACAGCTACTGGGGGATAAGAAGGGTGTACACCGATAAACTCATCTTT. This encodes CALGERGRNYSYWGIRRVYTDKLIF.